These T cell receptor beta chains were read from a single sample in a study of beta chain features in type 1 diabetes. Assay used: immunoSEQ multiplex PCR; TCRdb lists only in-frame clones, some missing. This table has approximately 360,000 clones, around an eighth appearing once. The sample taken for sequencing was naive CD4+ T cells from blood. All receptors come from a woman aged 18-29 years with type 1 diabetes. CDR3s include the opening cysteine and the closing phenylalanine or tryptophan. A D gene is named only where the DNA matches it firmly. Not every row has a clone size; where given, it reads once, few, many or a size class.

TRBV25-1	TRBJ2-7	11	NA	NA	TGTGCCAGCAGCCCCCTCTACGAGCAGTACTTC	CASSPLYEQYF
TRBV6-1	TRBJ2-5	15	TRBD2	once	TGTGCCAGCAGCCCTCAAAGGGACTATAAAGAGACCCAGTACTTC	CASSPQRDYKETQYF
TRBV7-9	TRBJ1-1	13	TRBD1	NA	TGTGCCAGCAGCCCCGGGACAGTCACTGAAGCTTTCTTT	CASSPGTVTEAFF
TRBV18	TRBJ1-1	15	TRBD1	NA	TGTGCCAGCTCACCGGGGGACAGAGGTGTCACTGAAGCTTTCTTT	CASSPGDRGVTEAFF
TRBV2	TRBJ2-7	13	NA	NA	TGTGCCAGCGAGAGGCTCGGGAGTGGCGAGCAGTACTTC	CASERLGSGEQYF
TRBV6-5	TRBJ2-7	14	TRBD1	NA	TGTGCCAGCAGTTACCGAGGACAGGGCACCAGGCAGTACTTC	CASSYRGQGTRQYF
TRBV7-6	TRBJ2-3	15	NA	NA	TGTGCCAGCAGTAGCATAGCGGCTAGCACAGATACGCAGTATTTT	CASSSIAASTDTQYF
TRBV18	TRBJ2-7	14	NA	NA	TGTGCCACCTCTACGGATCGGGGAGTCTACGAGCAGTACTTC	CATSTDRGVYEQYF
TRBV7-8	TRBJ2-7	13	TRBD2	few	TGTGCCAGCAGCGACCAGCGGGGGTACGAGCAGTACTTC	CASSDQRGYEQYF
TRBV5-4	TRBJ2-1	15	NA	NA	TGTGCCAGCAGCTTATCCGCGGTGAGCGTCAATGAGCAGTTCTTC	CASSLSAVSVNEQFF
TRBV11-3	TRBJ2-4	15	TRBD1	few	TGTGCCAGCAGTCCGGGACAGCCATACAAAAACATTCAGTACTTC	CASSPGQPYKNIQYF
TRBV9	TRBJ2-3	15	TRBD2	few	TGTGCCAGCACCCTAGCGGGGGGGCGAGGAGATACGCAGTATTTT	CASTLAGGRGDTQYF
TRBV4-3	TRBJ2-7	16	TRBD1	few	TGCGCCAGCAGCCCGGATTGGGGACAGGGGGGTTTGGAGCAGTACTTC	CASSPDWGQGGLEQYF
TRBV4-3	TRBJ1-4	16	NA	few	TGCGCCAGCAGCCAATCAGGACAGCCGGGCGGCGAAAAACTGTTTTTT	CASSQSGQPGGEKLFF
TRBV12-5	TRBJ1-1	17	TRBD1	NA	TGTGCTAGTGGTTTGGGCCGAGGGACAGGAATGAACACTGAAGCTTTCTTT	CASGLGRGTGMNTEAFF
TRBV7-2	TRBJ1-6	17	NA	few	TGTGCCAGCAGCTTAGCGGTCGTGGGGCTCAGTGGCTCACCCCTCCACTTT	CASSLAVVGLSGSPLHF
TRBV9	TRBJ2-5	13	NA	few	TGTGCCAGCAGCACACAGGGTGGGGAGACCCAGTACTTC	CASSTQGGETQYF
TRBV5-1	TRBJ1-2	16	NA	few	TGCGCCAGCAGCTTGGAAGCAGGACTTACTAACTATGGCTACACCTTC	CASSLEAGLTNYGYTF
TRBV28	TRBJ1-5	13	NA	NA	TGTGCCAGCAGTCGGGACTCCGCAGAGCCCCAGCATTTT	CASSRDSAEPQHF
TRBV28	TRBJ2-5	15	TRBD1	few	TGTGCCAGCAGTTTAGGCGACAGGGATTTGGAGACCCAGTACTTC	CASSLGDRDLETQYF
TRBV28	TRBJ1-2	12	NA	few	TGTGCCAGCAGTCGGGGTAACTATGGCTACACCTTC	CASSRGNYGYTF
TRBV5-1	TRBJ1-1	14	NA	NA	TGCGCCAGCAGGTTCTGGGGCGGCAACACTGAAGCTTTCTTT	CASRFWGGNTEAFF
TRBV29-1	TRBJ1-2	13	NA	few	TGCAGCGGCCGGAGGGGAGGGGACTATGGCTACACCTTC	CSGRRGGDYGYTF
TRBV5-6	TRBJ1-6	13	NA	NA	TGTGCCAGCAAGCGGGCCGCCTGGGATCCCCTCCACTTT	CASKRAAWDPLHF
TRBV29-1	TRBJ2-7	14	NA	NA	TGCAGCGTTGAACTCCAGGAGGGGGCCAACGAGCAGTACTTC	CSVELQEGANEQYF
TRBV4-3	TRBJ2-1	16	TRBD2	few	TGCGCCAGCAGCCAAGATCACGCGGGAGGATCGAATGAGCAGTTCTTC	CASSQDHAGGSNEQFF
TRBV7-6	TRBJ2-5	13	NA	NA	TGTGCCAGCAGCTGGACAGGAGGGGGGACCCAGTACTTC	CASSWTGGGTQYF
TRBV28	TRBJ1-5	16	NA	NA	TGTGCCAGCAGTTTCCAGGGAACCTATAGCAATCAGCCCCAGCATTTT	CASSFQGTYSNQPQHF
TRBV25-1	TRBJ2-7	15	TRBD2	few	TGTGCCAGCAGCCCGCTGACGGGGGGTACCTACGAGCAGTACTTC	CASSPLTGGTYEQYF
TRBV27	TRBJ1-1	13	NA	NA	TGTGCCAGCAGTTTCCGGGAGAGAGGTGAAGCTTTCTTT	CASSFRERGEAFF
TRBV28	TRBJ2-7	11	NA	few	TGTGCCAGCAGTTTTTCATACGAGCAGTACTTC	CASSFSYEQYF
TRBV7-9	TRBJ1-1	15	NA	few	TGTGCCAGCAGCTTAGGTCAGGGGCTGAGCACTGAAGCTTTCTTT	CASSLGQGLSTEAFF
TRBV28	TRBJ2-7	15	TRBD2	NA	TGTGCCAGCAGTTTCGGACTAGCGGGAGTCTACGAGCAGTACTTC	CASSFGLAGVYEQYF
TRBV21-1	TRBJ1-1	16	NA	few	TGTGCCACCGACCTAACCGGGACAGGGTGGAACACTGAAGCTTTCTTT	CATDLTGTGWNTEAFF
TRBV19	TRBJ2-1	13	TRBD1	few	TGTGCCAGTAGTCTGGGCAGGGGGCCTGAGCAGTTCTTC	CASSLGRGPEQFF
TRBV5-4	TRBJ2-2	15	NA	few	TGTGCCAGCAGCCCGGACTCTACCAGGCCCGGGGAGCTGTTTTTT	CASSPDSTRPGELFF
TRBV9	TRBJ2-3	15	NA	NA	TGTGCCAGCAGCGTAGAACAGGGTGTCCCAGATACGCAGTATTTT	CASSVEQGVPDTQYF
TRBV29-1	TRBJ1-4	13	NA	NA	TGCAGCGTCGGAGACAGGTCAGGTGAAAAACTGTTTTTT	CSVGDRSGEKLFF
TRBV7-2	TRBJ1-5	18	NA	NA	TGTGCCAGCAGCTTAGGGGCGACAGAGAGTTATAGCAATCAGCCCCAGCATTTT	CASSLGATESYSNQPQHF
TRBV14	TRBJ2-1	16	TRBD1	NA	TGTGCCAGCAGCCTTTTAACGGGACAGCTTTACAATGAGCAGTTCTTC	CASSLLTGQLYNEQFF
TRBV29-1	TRBJ2-7	14	TRBD1	NA	TGCAGCGGCCGACAGGGGAGAAGCCCCTACGAGCAGTACTTC	CSGRQGRSPYEQYF
TRBV19	TRBJ1-5	11	NA	NA	TGTGCCAGTAGTACAGGGAAGCCCCAGCATTTT	CASSTGKPQHF
TRBV4-3	TRBJ2-1	17	TRBD2	few	TGCGCCAGCAGCCACACTAGCGGGAGGAACTCCTACAATGAGCAGTTCTTC	CASSHTSGRNSYNEQFF
TRBV25-1	TRBJ2-1	16	NA	NA	TGTGCCAGCAGTGAAGCTGGCAGAGGCTCCTACAATGAGCAGTTCTTC	CASSEAGRGSYNEQFF
TRBV5-6	TRBJ1-1	13	NA	few	TGTGCCAGCAGCGTGGACGGGAAGATTGAAGCTTTCTTT	CASSVDGKIEAFF
TRBV5-1	TRBJ2-5	14	TRBD2	few	TGCGCCAGCAGCCGCAGCGGGAGAGAAGAGACCCAGTACTTC	CASSRSGREETQYF